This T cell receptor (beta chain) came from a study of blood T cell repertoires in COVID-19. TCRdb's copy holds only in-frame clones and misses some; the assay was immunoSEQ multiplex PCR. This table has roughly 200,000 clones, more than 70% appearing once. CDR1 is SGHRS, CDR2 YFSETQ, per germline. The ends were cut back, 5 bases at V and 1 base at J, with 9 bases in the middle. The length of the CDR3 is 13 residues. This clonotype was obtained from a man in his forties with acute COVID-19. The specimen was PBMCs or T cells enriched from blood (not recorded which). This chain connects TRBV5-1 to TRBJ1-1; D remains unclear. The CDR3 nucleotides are TGCGCCAGCAGAAGTCCAGGGAACACTGAAGCTTTCTTT. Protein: CASRSPGNTEAFF. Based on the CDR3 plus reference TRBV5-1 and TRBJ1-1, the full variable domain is KAGVTQTPRYLIKTRGQQVTLSCSPISGHRSVSWYQQTPGQGLQFLFEYFSETQRNKGNFPGRFSGRQFSNSRSEMNVSTLELGDSALYLCASRSPGNTEAFFGQGTRLTVV.